The 15 T cell receptor beta chains below were found in one sample sequenced in a study of blood T cell repertoires in COVID-19. Profiled with immunoSEQ multiplex PCR; TCRdb holds only in-frame clones, not every one. Here the sample spans about 240,000 clones, roughly four fifths being singletons. The sample was peripheral blood. The source of these receptors is a woman under 30 with acute or convalescent COVID-19.

This clone was counted once. The gene calls are TRBV10-2 and TRBJ2-3; 9 nucleotides agree with TRBD1. Germline-derived CDR1 and CDR2 are WSHSY and SAAADI. V shed 8 bases, J shed 0 bases, and the junction held 6 bases outside the gene matches. The CDR3 totals 15 residues. CDR3 coding DNA: TGCGCCAGCTCCGACAGGGGGGCTAGCACAGATACGCAGTATTTT. Residues: CASSDRGASTDTQYF.

J is TRBJ2-1 and V is TRBV25-1, with 13 bases lining up with TRBD2. The CDR3 length is 14 residues. CDR1 and CDR2 (germline): MGHDK, SYGVNS. Trimming at V came to 7 bases and at J to 8 bases, leaving 5 bases not matched to a gene. The CDR3: CASIGLAGVDEQFF. As DNA, the CDR3 is TGTGCCAGCATCGGACTAGCGGGAGTGGATGAGCAGTTCTTC.

The chain has TRBV28 and TRBJ1-2; 9 bases agree with TRBD1. Trimming at V came to 3 bases and at J to 4 bases, leaving 9 bases not matched to a gene. Germline CDR1 is MDHEN and CDR2 is SYDVKM. The CDR3 covers 16 residues. The CDR3: CASSLSGTGSIYGYTF. In nucleotides, the CDR3 is TGTGCCAGCAGTTTGAGTGGGACAGGGTCTATCTATGGCTACACCTTC.

The chain is built from TRBV7-2 and TRBJ2-1, with TRBD2 matching over 9 bases. This CDR3 spans 16 amino acids. Germline V gene sequence: CDR1 SGHTA, CDR2 FQGNSA. V shed 1 base and J 8 bases; nucleotides not matched to a gene: 9. The CDR3 DNA sequence: TGTGCCAGCAGCTTAGAGCCCGCGGGAGGGGGTGATGAGCAGTTCTTC. This encodes CASSLEPAGGGDEQFF.

The chain links TRBV19 to TRBJ2-1; D is unresolved. The CDR3 runs to 11 residues. Germline V CDR1 and CDR2: LNHDA, SQIVND (reference sequence). Between the trimmed V and J ends, which lost 4 bases and 7 bases, there was a span of 5 bases. CDR3 DNA: TGTGCCAGTAGTAAGCAAAATGAGCAGTTCTTC. It translates to CASSKQNEQFF. Drawing the rest from reference TRBV19 and TRBJ2-1, the complete variable domain is DGGITQSPKYLFRKEGQNVTLSCEQNLNHDAMYWYRQDPGQGLRLIYYSQIVNDFQKGDIAEGYSVSREKKESFPLTVTSAQKNPTAFYLCASSKQNEQFFGPGTRLTVL.

This chain joins TRBV6-2 or TRBV6-3 and TRBJ2-3; D remains unclear. This CDR3 spans 19 amino acids. In germline, CDR1 is MNHEY, CDR2 SVGEGT. V was trimmed by 0 bases and J by 2 bases, leaving 21 bases between them. In DNA, the CDR3 is TGTGCCAGCAGTTACTCCGAGGCCCCCCACGGAGCATCCACAGATACGCAGTATTTT. This translates into CASSYSEAPHGASTDTQYF.

V usage is TRBV19 and J usage is TRBJ2-2, with TRBD2 as a possible D gene (5 bases). The V end was cut by 6 bases, the J end by 6 bases, with 17 bases between. Germline CDR1 reads LNHDA; CDR2 reads SQIVND (reference sequence). There are 15 residues in the CDR3. CDR3 nucleotides: TGTGCCAGTAGCGCTCGACGGATGAGGGCCGGGGAGCTGTTTTTT. It encodes CASSARRMRAGELFF.

This CDR3 is CASSYRTEGAYEQYF. CDR3 bases: TGTGCCAGCAGTTACCGGACAGAAGGTGCCTACGAGCAGTACTTC. The chain recombines TRBV6-5 with TRBJ2-7; tentative D call: TRBD1 (6 bases). V was trimmed by 2 bases and J by 2 bases, leaving 13 bases between them. The germline V gene encodes CDR1 MNHEY and CDR2 SVGAGI. This CDR3 comprises 15 residues.

V usage is TRBV7-2 and J usage is TRBJ2-1; TRBD2 agrees at 7 bases. The V and J ends lost 6 bases and 0 bases, in that order; junction bases with no gene match: 8. From germline, CDR1 is SGHTA and CDR2 FQGNSA. The CDR3 is made up of 16 amino acids. The CDR3 DNA follows: TGTGCCAGCAGGGCTAGCGGTACGAGCTCCTACAATGAGCAGTTCTTC. Protein product: CASRASGTSSYNEQFF.

CDR3 nucleotide sequence: TGTGCCAGTGCTGTTCAGGGTTTCTCCGGTTCACCCCTCCACTTT. This encodes CASAVQGFSGSPLHF. This chain joins TRBV6-5 and TRBJ1-6; a weak D match, TRBD1 (5 bases). CDR3 length: 15 amino acids. Trimming pared 9 bases from V and 9 bases from J, leaving 21 bases between. CDR1 is MNHEY and CDR2 is SVGAGI in the germline V gene.

The chain joins TRBV19 to TRBJ1-2; D is ambiguous. Trimming pared 0 bases from V and 1 base from J, leaving 9 bases between. CDR3 length: 15 residues. Germline CDR1 and CDR2: LNHDA and SQIVND (reference sequence). The CDR3 is CASSIDHGLNYGYTF. CDR3 in DNA: TGTGCCAGTAGTATAGATCACGGTCTTAACTATGGCTACACCTTC.

The chain combines TRBV10-3 with TRBJ2-7; 11 nucleotides agree with TRBD2. V lost 6 bases, J lost 4 bases, and 5 bases stayed unmatched. The V gene's germline CDR1 is ENHRY and CDR2 SYGVKD. The CDR3 runs 14 residues. CDR3 in DNA: TGTGCCATCAGGGACGGGACTAGCGGATACGAGCAGTACTTC. It specifies CAIRDGTSGYEQYF.

The chain links TRBV30 to TRBJ2-3; 7 bases are shared with TRBD2. The CDR3 totals 15 residues. V trimming: 4 bases; J trimming: 2 bases; junction bases outside the gene matches: 9. CDR1 is GTSNPN and CDR2 is SVGIG in the germline V gene (reference sequence). CDR3 loop: CAWMKGTTITDTQYF. The CDR3 region has the DNA TGTGCCTGGATGAAAGGGACTACTATCACAGATACGCAGTATTTT.

This clone was observed a handful of times. V and J are TRBV21-1 and TRBJ1-3; the listed D gene, TRBD1, was not tested against the DNA. TRBV21-1 is assigned pseudogene status. The CDR3 consists of 18 residues. CDR3 bases: TGTGCCAGCAGCAAACCGAGATGTAACAGGGTCCTGGGGAACACCATATATTTT. Encoded protein: CASSKPRCNRVLGNTIYF.

V gene TRBV7-3 combines with J gene TRBJ2-1; 11 nucleotides align to TRBD2. J was trimmed by 10 bases and V by 6 bases; bases with no gene match: 8. Germline assignment: CDR1 SGHTA and CDR2 FQGTGA. The CDR3 has 14 amino acids. The CDR3 region is CASSLAGGFREQFF. CDR3 nucleotide sequence: TGTGCCAGCAGTCTAGCGGGAGGATTCAGGGAGCAGTTCTTC.